This T cell receptor (beta chain) comes out of a study of blood T cell repertoires in COVID-19. Study at large: COVID-19 samples, acute and convalescent, were from the United States, Italy and Spain. T cells, B-cell-depleted T cells, or PBMCs provided the cDNA or gDNA that served as material.

Per the study methods: Amplification of reference gene primers was used by the study to estimate nucleated cell counts. Here immunoSEQ multiplex PCR was the method, and the copy in TCRdb shows in-frame clones only, minus some. That table furnishes V, J and clone size, whereas the DNA furnished D and trimming. The sample comprises about 58,000 clones, under 80% of which are singletons, and 4.5% to 6% rests with the top ten. The ends were cut back, 6 bases at V and 5 bases at J, with 7 bases in the middle. Germline V gives CDR1 MDHEN, CDR2 SYDVKM. This CDR3 has 11 residues. The chain employs TRBV28 and TRBJ1-2, with D unresolved. Sample: peripheral blood. The source of this sequence is a human donor in a cohort sampled during active COVID-19. This CDR3 reads CASRTTYGYTF. CDR3 DNA: TGTGCCAGCAGAACAACGTATGGCTACACCTTC.